Below, 16 T cell receptor beta chains from the same sample are listed, as sequenced in a study of blood T cell repertoires in COVID-19 (dated by TCRdb to about 2020). The library was prepared using the immunoSEQ multiplex PCR assay. As stored in TCRdb, this immuneACCESS dataset retains in-frame rearrangements with V and J assigned. A fraction of the clones does not appear; measured against another copy, unresolved V genes explain less than half of the discrepancy, and the remainder lacks a known reason. Counted in this sample were 200,000 to 250,000 clones; approximately 86% of them appeared once. The top ten clonotypes cover roughly 1.5% of the sample. Sequencing was carried out using peripheral blood. These receptors were collected from a young man with active or convalescent COVID-19.

The rearrangement links TRBV28 to TRBJ2-2; tentatively, D is TRBD1 (5 bases). The CDR3 runs to 13 residues. The germline CDR1 and CDR2 sequences are MDHEN and SYDVKM. Trimming took off 3 bases at V and 6 bases at J, with 8 bases between the two ends. The CDR3 reads CASSFRVPGELFF. For the CDR3, the DNA is TGTGCCAGCAGTTTCAGGGTTCCCGGGGAGCTGTTTTTT.

At least ten counts were recorded for this clone. The chain links TRBV30 to TRBJ1-2; D call uncertain. The CDR3 is 14 residues long. Germline V CDR1 and CDR2: GTSNPN, SVGIG (reference sequence). Deletions cut 0 bases from V and 6 bases from J, with 14 bases between. CDR3 sequence reads: CAWSVTGAVHGYTF. For the CDR3, the DNA is TGTGCCTGGAGTGTGACGGGAGCGGTGCATGGCTACACCTTC.

This chain joins TRBV7-2 and TRBJ2-5; 10 bases match TRBD2. The V segment lost 2 bases and the J segment 4 bases; nucleotides outside the gene matches: 4. The CDR3 covers 15 residues. CDR1 is SGHTA, CDR2 FQGNSA, per germline. Here the CDR3 DNA reads TGTGCCAGCAGCTTACCAGCGGGAGGGGGAGAGACCCAGTACTTC. Amino acid sequence: CASSLPAGGGETQYF.

The chain has TRBV2 and TRBJ2-3; D perhaps matches TRBD2 (6 bases). The CDR3 runs to 16 residues. Deletions cut 6 bases from V and 2 bases from J, with 18 bases between. Germline CDR1 reads SNHLY; CDR2 reads FYNNEI. The CDR3 spells CASRVKPGLFTDTQYF. In DNA form, the CDR3 reads TGTGCCAGCAGAGTAAAACCGGGACTTTTCACAGATACGCAGTATTTT.

The chain employs TRBV19 and TRBJ2-1; 10 bases map to TRBD2. V gave up 2 bases and J gave up 6 bases; unmatched junction bases: 4. CDR3 size: 15 residues. CDR1 and CDR2 from the germline V gene are LNHDA and SQIVND (reference sequence). CDR3 protein: CASSILAGVRNEQFF. The DNA for the CDR3 is TGTGCCAGTAGTATACTAGCGGGAGTGCGCAATGAGCAGTTCTTC.

CDR3 amino acids: CSARQGVETQYF. The CDR3 DNA reads TGCAGCGCCAGACAGGGGGTGGAGACCCAGTACTTC. The V gene is TRBV29-1, the J gene TRBJ2-5; 9 bases line up with TRBD1. The trim removed 7 bases at V and 5 bases at J, leaving 5 bases unmatched. This CDR3 has 12 residues. Germline V gene data show CDR1 as SQVTM and CDR2 as ANQGSEA.

The chain employs TRBV27 and TRBJ1-6; no clear D. V was trimmed by 2 bases and J by 0 bases, leaving 14 bases between them. Germline V gives CDR1 MNHEY, CDR2 SMNVEV (reference sequence). The length of the CDR3 is 18 residues. The CDR3 sequence: CASSLPPYCVSYNSPLHF. The DNA for the CDR3 is TGTGCCAGCAGTTTACCCCCATACTGCGTCTCCTATAATTCACCCCTCCACTTT.

The V call is TRBV14, the J call TRBJ2-5, with D possibly matching TRBD2 (6 bases). V gave up 1 base and J gave up 2 bases, with 17 bases separating them. The CDR3 consists of 17 residues. Germline V gives CDR1 SGHDN, CDR2 FVKESK. CDR3 nucleotide sequence: TGTGCCAGCAGCCAAGTCCCCCGCGGGAAGGCTCAAGAGACCCAGTACTTC. It yields the protein CASSQVPRGKAQETQYF.

The chain recombines TRBV2 with TRBJ1-1, with D tentatively TRBD1 (5 bases). Germline V lookup: CDR1 SNHLY, CDR2 FYNNEI. The CDR3 has 16 amino acids. Deletions cut 1 base from V and 4 bases from J, with 16 bases between. The CDR3 reads CASSEVRGVGGTEAFF. Here the CDR3 DNA reads TGTGCCAGCAGTGAAGTTAGGGGAGTCGGGGGCACTGAAGCTTTCTTT.

This clone was recorded at least ten times. V and J are TRBV28 and TRBJ1-2; 7 bases match TRBD1. CDR3 length: 13 residues. In germline, CDR1 is MDHEN, CDR2 SYDVKM. J was trimmed by 5 bases and V by 6 bases; bases with no gene match: 6. In DNA, the CDR3 is TGTGCCAGCAGATCCGACAGGGAGTATGGCTACACCTTC. Translated: CASRSDREYGYTF.

The rearrangement uses TRBV9 and TRBJ1-1; D not resolved. Germline assignment: CDR1 SGDLS and CDR2 YYNGEE. There are 16 residues in the CDR3. Trimming cost V 0 bases and J 3 bases, with 15 bases left between them. DNA of the CDR3: TGTGCCAGCAGCGTAGATTTGGGATGGGGAGACACTGAAGCTTTCTTT. This sequence encodes CASSVDLGWGDTEAFF.

The rearrangement joins TRBV25-1 to TRBJ1-1, with 7 bases that match TRBD1. Losses at the gene ends were 4 bases for V and 1 base for J; bases not matched to a gene: 6. This CDR3 has 15 residues. Germline V gene lookup returns CDR1 MGHDK and CDR2 SYGVNS. The CDR3, as DNA: TGTGCCAGCAGTGGACGCGGGACAGAGAACACTGAAGCTTTCTTT. Encoded protein: CASSGRGTENTEAFF.

V usage is TRBV4-1 and J usage is TRBJ2-2, with a tentative D call TRBD2 (6 bases). CDR3 length: 16 residues. Deletions cut 4 bases from V and 6 bases from J, with 18 bases between. Germline V gene lookup returns CDR1 MGHRA and CDR2 YSYEKL. The CDR3 coding sequence is TGCGCCAGCAGCCCGGCGGGGACGGTTGGCTCCGGGGAGCTGTTTTTT. Residues: CASSPAGTVGSGELFF.

The chain couples TRBV5-1 to TRBJ1-1; 10 bases are shared with TRBD1. Germline V CDR1 and CDR2: SGHRS, YFSETQ. The CDR3 consists of 14 residues. J lost 3 bases, V lost 4 bases, and 3 bases had no gene match. CDR3 residues: CASSTDRGDTEAFF. As DNA, the CDR3 is TGCGCCAGCAGCACGGACAGGGGGGACACTGAAGCTTTCTTT.

The gene calls are TRBV5-1 and TRBJ1-1; 7 bases line up with TRBD1. CDR1 is SGHRS and CDR2 is YFSETQ in the germline V gene. The CDR3 length is 15 residues. The V segment lost 0 bases and the J segment 4 bases; nucleotides outside the gene matches: 6. CDR3 loop: CASSLGTGVSTEAFF. The DNA of the CDR3 is TGCGCCAGCAGCTTGGGGACAGGCGTTAGCACTGAAGCTTTCTTT.

This chain connects TRBV5-4 to TRBJ1-2, with a tentative D call TRBD1 (6 bases). The CDR3 has 14 amino acids. Germline V gene lookup returns CDR1 SGHNT and CDR2 YYREEE (reference sequence). Trimming stripped 0 bases from V and 7 bases from J, with 13 bases between. The chain's CDR3 is CASSLVDRPGGYTF. The DNA of the CDR3 is TGTGCCAGCAGCTTGGTGGACAGACCGGGTGGCTACACCTTC.